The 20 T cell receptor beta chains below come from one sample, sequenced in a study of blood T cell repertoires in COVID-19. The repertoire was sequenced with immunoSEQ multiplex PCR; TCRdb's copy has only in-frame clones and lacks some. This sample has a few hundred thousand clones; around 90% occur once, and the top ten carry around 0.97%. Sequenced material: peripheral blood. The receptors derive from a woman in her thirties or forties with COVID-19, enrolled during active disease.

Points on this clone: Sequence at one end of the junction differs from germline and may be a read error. The CDR3 region has the DNA TGTGCCAGCACCGTAGACGGGAGGTCGGATACGCAGTATTTT. Translation gives CASTVDGRSDTQYF. The chain employs TRBV9 and TRBJ2-3, with 7 bases lining up with TRBD2. Germline V gene data show CDR1 as SGDLS and CDR2 as YYNGEE. The length of the CDR3 is 14 residues.

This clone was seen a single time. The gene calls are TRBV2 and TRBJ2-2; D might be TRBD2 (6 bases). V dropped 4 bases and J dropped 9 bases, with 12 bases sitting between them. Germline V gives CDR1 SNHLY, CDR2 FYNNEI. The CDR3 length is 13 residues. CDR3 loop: CASSVWEDRELFF. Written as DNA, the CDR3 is TGTGCCAGCAGTGTTTGGGAGGACCGGGAGCTGTTTTTT.

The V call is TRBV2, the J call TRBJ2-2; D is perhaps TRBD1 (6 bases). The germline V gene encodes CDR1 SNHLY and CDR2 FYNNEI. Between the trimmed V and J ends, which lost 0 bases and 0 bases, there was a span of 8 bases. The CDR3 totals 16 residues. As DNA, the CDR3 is TGTGCCAGCAGTGAAGCGGACAGTACGAACACCGGGGAGCTGTTTTTT. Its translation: CASSEADSTNTGELFF. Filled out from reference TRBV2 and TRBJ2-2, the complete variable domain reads EPEVTQTPSHQVTQMGQEVILRCVPISNHLYFYWYRQILGQKVEFLVSFYNNEISEKSEIFDDQFSVERPDGSNFTLKIRSTKLEDSAMYFCASSEADSTNTGELFFGEGSRLTVL.

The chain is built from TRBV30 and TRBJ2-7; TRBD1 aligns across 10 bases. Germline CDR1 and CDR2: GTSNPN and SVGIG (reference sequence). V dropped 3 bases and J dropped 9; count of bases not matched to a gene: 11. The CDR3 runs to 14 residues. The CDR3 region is CAWRRQGAPWGQYF. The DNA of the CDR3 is TGTGCCTGGAGACGACAGGGGGCCCCGTGGGGGCAGTACTTC.

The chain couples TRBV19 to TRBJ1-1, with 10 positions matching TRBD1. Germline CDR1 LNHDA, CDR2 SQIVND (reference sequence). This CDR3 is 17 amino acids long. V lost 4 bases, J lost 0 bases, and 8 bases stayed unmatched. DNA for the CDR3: TGTGCCAGTAGTACCGGGACAGGGGAAGTGATGAACACTGAAGCTTTCTTT. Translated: CASSTGTGEVMNTEAFF.

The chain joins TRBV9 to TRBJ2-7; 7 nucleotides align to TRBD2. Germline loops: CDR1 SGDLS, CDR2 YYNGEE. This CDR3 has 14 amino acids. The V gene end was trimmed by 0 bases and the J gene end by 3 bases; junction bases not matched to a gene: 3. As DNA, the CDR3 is TGTGCCAGCAGCGTAGCCGGGGGGAACTACGAGCAGTACTTC. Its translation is CASSVAGGNYEQYF.

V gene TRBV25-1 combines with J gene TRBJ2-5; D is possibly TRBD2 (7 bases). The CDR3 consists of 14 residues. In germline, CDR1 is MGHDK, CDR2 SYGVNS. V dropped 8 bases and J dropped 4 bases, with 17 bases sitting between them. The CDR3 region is CASRDRGARETQYF. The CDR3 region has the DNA TGTGCCAGCCGCGACCGGGGGGCGCGAGAGACCCAGTACTTC.

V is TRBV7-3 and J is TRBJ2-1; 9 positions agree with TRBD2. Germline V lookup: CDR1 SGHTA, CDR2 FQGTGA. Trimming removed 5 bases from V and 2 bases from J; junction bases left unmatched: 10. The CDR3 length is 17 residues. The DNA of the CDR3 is TGTGCCAGCAGCGTAAGCGGGGGGCCGGTGACCTACAATGAGCAGTTCTTC. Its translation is CASSVSGGPVTYNEQFF.

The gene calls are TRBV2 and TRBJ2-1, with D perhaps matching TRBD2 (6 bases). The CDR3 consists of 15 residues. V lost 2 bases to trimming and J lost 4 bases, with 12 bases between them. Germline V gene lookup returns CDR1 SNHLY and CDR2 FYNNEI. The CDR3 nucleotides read TGTGCCAGCAGTGAATACGTAGCGGCATACAATGAGCAGTTCTTC. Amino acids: CASSEYVAAYNEQFF.

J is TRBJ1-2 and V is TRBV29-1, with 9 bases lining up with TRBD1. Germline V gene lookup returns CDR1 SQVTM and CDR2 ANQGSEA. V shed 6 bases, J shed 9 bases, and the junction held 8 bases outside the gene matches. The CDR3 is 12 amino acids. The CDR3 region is CSVRGDRASYTF. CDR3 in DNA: TGCAGCGTCCGGGGGGACAGGGCTAGCTACACCTTC.

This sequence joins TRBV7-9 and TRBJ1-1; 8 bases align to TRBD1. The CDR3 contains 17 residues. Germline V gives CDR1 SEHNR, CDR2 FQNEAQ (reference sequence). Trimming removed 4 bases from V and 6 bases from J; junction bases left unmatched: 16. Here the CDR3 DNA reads TGTGCCAGCAGCTCCGAGTGGCAGGGGGCAAGGAGAGCTGAAGCTTTCTTT. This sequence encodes CASSSEWQGARRAEAFF.

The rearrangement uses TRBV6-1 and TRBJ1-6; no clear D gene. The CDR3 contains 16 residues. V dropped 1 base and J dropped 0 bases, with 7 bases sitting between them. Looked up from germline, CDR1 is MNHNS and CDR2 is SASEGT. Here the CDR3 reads CASSEGAPSYNSPLHF. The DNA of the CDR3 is TGTGCCAGCAGTGAAGGGGCACCCTCCTATAATTCACCCCTCCACTTT.

CDR3 amino acids: CASSEAIGVRNTEAFF. The CDR3 DNA reads TGTGCCAGCAGTGAAGCTATAGGGGTTCGGAACACTGAAGCTTTCTTT. The chain employs TRBV2 and TRBJ1-1, with D possibly being TRBD1 (5 bases). CDR1 and CDR2 (germline): SNHLY, FYNNEI. This CDR3 is 16 amino acids long. The V end lost 0 bases, the J end lost 1 base, and 12 bases lay between the germline ends.

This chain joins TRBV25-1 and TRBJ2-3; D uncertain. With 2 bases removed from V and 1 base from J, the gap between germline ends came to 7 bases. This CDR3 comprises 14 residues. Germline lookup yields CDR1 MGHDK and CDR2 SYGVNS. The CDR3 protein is CASSEPFGTDTQYF. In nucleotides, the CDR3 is TGTGCCAGCAGTGAACCCTTCGGCACAGATACGCAGTATTTT.

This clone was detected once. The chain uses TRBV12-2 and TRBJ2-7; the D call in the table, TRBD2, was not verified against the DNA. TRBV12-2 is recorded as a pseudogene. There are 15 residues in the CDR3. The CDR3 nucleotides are TGTGCAAGGAACCTTAGCGGGAGGCCTTCCTACGAGCAGTACTTC. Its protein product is CARNLSGRPSYEQYF.

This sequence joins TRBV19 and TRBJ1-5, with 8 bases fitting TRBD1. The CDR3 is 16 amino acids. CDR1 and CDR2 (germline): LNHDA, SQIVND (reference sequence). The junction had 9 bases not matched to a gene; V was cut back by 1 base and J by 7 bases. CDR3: CASSIARGQGGQPQHF. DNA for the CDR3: TGTGCCAGTAGTATAGCCCGAGGACAGGGCGGGCAGCCCCAGCATTTT.

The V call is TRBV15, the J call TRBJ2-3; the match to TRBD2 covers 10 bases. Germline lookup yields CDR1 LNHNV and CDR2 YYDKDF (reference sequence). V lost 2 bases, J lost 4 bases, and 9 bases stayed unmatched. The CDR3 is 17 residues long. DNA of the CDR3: TGTGCCACCAGCAGACCCGAGGCTAGCGGGAGCCCAGATACGCAGTATTTT. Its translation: CATSRPEASGSPDTQYF.

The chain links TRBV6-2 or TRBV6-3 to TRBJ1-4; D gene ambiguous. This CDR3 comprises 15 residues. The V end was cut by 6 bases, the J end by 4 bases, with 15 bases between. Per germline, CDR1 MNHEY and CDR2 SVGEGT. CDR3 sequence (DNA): TGTGCCAGCAGCACATCGTCGGGGTATAATGAAAAACTGTTTTTT. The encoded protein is CASSTSSGYNEKLFF.

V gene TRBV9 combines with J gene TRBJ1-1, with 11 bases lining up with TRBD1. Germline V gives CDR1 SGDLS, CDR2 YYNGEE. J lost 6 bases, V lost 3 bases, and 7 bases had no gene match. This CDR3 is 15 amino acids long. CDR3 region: CASSAGQGARAEAFF. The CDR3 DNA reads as TGTGCCAGCAGCGCAGGACAGGGGGCGCGGGCTGAAGCTTTCTTT.

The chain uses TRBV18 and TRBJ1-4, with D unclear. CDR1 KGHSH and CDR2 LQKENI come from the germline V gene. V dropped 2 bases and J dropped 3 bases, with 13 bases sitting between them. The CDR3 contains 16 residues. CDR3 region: CASSPISGSANEKLFF. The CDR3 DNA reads TGTGCCAGCTCACCAATTTCGGGGTCGGCTAATGAAAAACTGTTTTTT.